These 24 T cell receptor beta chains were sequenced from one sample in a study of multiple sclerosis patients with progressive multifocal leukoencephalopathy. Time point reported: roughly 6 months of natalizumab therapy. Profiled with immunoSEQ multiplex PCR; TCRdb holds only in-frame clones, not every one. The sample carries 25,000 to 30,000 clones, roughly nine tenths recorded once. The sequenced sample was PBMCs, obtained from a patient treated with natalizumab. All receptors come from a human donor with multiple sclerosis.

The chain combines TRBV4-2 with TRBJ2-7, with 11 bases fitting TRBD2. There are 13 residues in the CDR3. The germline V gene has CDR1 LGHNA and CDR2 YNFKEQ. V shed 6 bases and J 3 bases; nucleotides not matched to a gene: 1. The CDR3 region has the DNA TGTGCCAGCAGGCTAGCGGGAGGCTACGAGCAGTACTTC. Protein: CASRLAGGYEQYF.

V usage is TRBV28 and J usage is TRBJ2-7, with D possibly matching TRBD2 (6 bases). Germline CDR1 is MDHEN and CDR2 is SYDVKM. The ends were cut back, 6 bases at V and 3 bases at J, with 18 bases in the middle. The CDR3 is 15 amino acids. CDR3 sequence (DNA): TGTGCCAGCAGAGAGGGGCTGCGGGATATCTACGAGCAGTACTTC. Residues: CASREGLRDIYEQYF. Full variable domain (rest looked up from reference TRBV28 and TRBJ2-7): DVKVTQSSRYLVKRTGEKVFLECVQDMDHENMFWYRQDPGLGLRLIYFSYDVKMKEKGDIPEGYSVSREKKERFSLILESASTNQTSMYLCASREGLRDIYEQYFGPGTRLTVT.

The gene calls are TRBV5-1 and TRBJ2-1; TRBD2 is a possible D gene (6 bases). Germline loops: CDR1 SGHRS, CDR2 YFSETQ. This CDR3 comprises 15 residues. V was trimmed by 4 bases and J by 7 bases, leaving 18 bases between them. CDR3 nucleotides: TGCGCCAGCAGCCTCTGGGACTTCGTAAAGAATGAGCAGTTCTTC. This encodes CASSLWDFVKNEQFF.

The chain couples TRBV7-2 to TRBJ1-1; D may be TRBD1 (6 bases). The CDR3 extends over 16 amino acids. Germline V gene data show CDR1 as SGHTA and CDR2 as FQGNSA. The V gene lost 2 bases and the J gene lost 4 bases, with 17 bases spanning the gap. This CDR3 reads CASSLRPARGGTEAFF. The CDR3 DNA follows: TGTGCCAGCAGCTTACGGCCTGCCAGGGGCGGCACTGAAGCTTTCTTT.

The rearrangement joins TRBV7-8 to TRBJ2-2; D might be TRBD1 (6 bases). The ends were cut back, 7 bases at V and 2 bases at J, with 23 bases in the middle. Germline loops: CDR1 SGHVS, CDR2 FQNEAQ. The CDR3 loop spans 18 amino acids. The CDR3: CASTLRIGAGANTGELFF. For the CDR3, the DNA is TGTGCCAGCACCCTTAGAATTGGGGCAGGGGCTAACACCGGGGAGCTGTTTTTT. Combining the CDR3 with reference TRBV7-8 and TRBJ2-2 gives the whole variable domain GAGVSQSPRYKVAKRGQDVALRCDPISGHVSLFWYQQALGQGPEFLTYFQNEAQLDKSGLPSDRFFAERPEGSVSTLKIQRTQQEDSAVYLCASTLRIGAGANTGELFFGEGSRLTVL.

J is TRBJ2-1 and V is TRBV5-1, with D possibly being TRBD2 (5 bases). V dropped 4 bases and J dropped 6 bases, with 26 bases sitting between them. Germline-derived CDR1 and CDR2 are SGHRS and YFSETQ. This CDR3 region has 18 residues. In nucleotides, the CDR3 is TGCGCCAGCAGCGGCGGGCTGGCCCCAGGCCCTAGAGGCAATGAGCAGTTCTTC. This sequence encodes CASSGGLAPGPRGNEQFF.

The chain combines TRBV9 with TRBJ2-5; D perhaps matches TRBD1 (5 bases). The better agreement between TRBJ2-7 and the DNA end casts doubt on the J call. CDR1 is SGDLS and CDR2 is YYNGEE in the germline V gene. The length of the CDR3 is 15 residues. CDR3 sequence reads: CASSVFDKTDYEQYF. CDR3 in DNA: TGTGCCAGCAGCGTATTTGACAAGACAGACTACGAGCAGTACTTC.

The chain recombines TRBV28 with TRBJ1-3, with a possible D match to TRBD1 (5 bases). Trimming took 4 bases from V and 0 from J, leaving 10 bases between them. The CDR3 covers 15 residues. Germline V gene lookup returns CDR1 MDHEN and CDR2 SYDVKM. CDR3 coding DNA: TGTGCCAGCAGTTCGAGAGGGACCTCTGGAAACACCATATATTTT. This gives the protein CASSSRGTSGNTIYF.

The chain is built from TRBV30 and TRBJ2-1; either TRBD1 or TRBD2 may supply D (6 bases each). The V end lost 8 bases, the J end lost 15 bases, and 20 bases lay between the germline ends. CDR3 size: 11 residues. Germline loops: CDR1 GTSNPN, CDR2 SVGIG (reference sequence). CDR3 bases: TGTGCCCATACTCAAGGGGGACTTACGTTCTTC. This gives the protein CAHTQGGLTFF.

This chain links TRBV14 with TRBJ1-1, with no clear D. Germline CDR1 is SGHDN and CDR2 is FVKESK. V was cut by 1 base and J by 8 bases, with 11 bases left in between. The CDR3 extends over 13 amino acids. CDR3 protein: CASSQVVGGEAFF. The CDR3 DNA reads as TGTGCCAGCAGCCAAGTGGTGGGCGGCGAAGCTTTCTTT.

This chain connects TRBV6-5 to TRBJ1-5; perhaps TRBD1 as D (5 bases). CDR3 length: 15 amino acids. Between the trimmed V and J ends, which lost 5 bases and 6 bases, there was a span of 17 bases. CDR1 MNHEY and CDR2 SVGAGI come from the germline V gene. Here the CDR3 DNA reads TGTGCCAGCAGTCCCGGGGCTCGAGCGAGTCAGCCCCAGCATTTT. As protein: CASSPGARASQPQHF.

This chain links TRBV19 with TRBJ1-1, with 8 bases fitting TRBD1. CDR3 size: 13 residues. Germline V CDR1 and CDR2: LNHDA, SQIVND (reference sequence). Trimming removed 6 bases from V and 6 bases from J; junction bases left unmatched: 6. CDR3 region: CASRAGGRAEAFF. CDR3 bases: TGTGCCAGTAGAGCAGGGGGCCGGGCTGAAGCTTTCTTT.

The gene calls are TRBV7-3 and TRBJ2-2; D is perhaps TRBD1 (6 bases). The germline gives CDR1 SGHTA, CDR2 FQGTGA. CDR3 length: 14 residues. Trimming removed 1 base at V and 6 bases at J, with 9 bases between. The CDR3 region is CASSLNRVAGELFF. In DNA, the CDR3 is TGTGCCAGCAGCTTAAACAGGGTCGCCGGGGAGCTGTTTTTT.

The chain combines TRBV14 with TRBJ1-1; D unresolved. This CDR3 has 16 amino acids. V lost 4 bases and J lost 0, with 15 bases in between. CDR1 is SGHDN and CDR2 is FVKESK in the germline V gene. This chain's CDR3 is CASSPLGASLNTEAFF. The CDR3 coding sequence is TGTGCCAGCAGCCCCCTCGGTGCCAGTTTGAACACTGAAGCTTTCTTT.

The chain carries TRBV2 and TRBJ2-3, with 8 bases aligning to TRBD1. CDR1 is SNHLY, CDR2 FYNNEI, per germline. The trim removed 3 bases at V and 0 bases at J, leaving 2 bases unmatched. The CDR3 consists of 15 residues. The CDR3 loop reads CASSDQGASTDTQYF. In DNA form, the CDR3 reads TGTGCCAGCAGTGATCAGGGGGCTAGCACAGATACGCAGTATTTT.

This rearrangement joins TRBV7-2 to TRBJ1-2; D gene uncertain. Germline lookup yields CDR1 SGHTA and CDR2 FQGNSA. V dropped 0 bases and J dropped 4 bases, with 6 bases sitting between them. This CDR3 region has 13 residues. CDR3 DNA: TGTGCCAGCAGCTTAGCCCGGGGCTATGGCTACACCTTC. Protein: CASSLARGYGYTF.

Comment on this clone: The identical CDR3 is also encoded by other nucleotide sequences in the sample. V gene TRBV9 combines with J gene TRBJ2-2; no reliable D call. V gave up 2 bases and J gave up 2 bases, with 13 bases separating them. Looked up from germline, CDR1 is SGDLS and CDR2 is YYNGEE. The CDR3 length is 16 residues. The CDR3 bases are TGTGCCAGCAGCGTTTTGGGTCGGGCCAACACCGGGGAGCTGTTTTTT. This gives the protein CASSVLGRANTGELFF.

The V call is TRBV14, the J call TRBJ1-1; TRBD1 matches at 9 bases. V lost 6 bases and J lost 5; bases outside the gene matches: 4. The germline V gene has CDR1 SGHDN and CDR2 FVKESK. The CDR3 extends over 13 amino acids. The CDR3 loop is CASSRQGGTEAFF. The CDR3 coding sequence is TGTGCCAGCAGTCGACAGGGGGGGACTGAAGCTTTCTTT.

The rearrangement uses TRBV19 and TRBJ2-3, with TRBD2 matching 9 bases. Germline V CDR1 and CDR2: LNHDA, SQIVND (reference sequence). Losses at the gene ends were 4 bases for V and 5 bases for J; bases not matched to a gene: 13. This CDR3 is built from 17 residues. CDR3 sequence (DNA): TGTGCCAGTAGTACCCTCCTTAGCGGGAGTTACATAGATACGCAGTATTTT. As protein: CASSTLLSGSYIDTQYF.

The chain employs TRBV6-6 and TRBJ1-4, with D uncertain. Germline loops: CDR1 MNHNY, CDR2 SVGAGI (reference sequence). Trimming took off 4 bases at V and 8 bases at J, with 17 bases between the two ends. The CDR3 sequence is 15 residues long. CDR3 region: CASSSLFREQEKLFF. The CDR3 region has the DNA TGTGCCAGCAGTTCGTTGTTTCGGGAGCAAGAAAAACTGTTTTTT.

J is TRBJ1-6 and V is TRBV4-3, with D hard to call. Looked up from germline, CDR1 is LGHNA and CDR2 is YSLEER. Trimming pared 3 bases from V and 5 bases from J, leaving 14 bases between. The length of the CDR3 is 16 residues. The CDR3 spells CASSQWREFHNSPLHF. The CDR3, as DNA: TGCGCCAGCAGCCAGTGGCGGGAATTCCATAATTCACCCCTCCACTTT.

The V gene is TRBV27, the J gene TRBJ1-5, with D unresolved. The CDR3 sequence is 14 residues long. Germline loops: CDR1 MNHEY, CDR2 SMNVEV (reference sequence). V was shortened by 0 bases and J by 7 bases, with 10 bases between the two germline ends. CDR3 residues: CASSLSGNPQPQHF. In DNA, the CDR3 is TGTGCCAGCAGTTTATCGGGCAATCCCCAGCCCCAGCATTTT.

The CDR3 is CASSLLGSSGDGYTF. The CDR3 coding sequence is TGCGCCAGCAGCTTATTGGGCTCGTCAGGTGATGGCTACACCTTC. The chain links TRBV5-1 to TRBJ1-2; D is unclear. Trimming pared 2 bases from V and 6 bases from J, leaving 17 bases between. The CDR3 extends over 15 amino acids. Germline values: CDR1 SGHRS, CDR2 YFSETQ.

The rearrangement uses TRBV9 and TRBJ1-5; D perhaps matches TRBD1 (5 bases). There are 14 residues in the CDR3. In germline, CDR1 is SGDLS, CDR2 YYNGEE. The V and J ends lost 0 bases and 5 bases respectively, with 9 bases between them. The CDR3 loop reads CASSVDRDYQPQHF. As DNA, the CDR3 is TGTGCCAGCAGCGTAGACCGGGACTATCAGCCCCAGCATTTT. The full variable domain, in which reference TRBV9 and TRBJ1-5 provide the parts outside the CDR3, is DSGVTQTPKHLITATGQRVTLRCSPRSGDLSVYWYQQSLDQGLQFLIQYYNGEERAKGNILERFSAQQFPDLHSELNLSSLELGDSALYFCASSVDRDYQPQHFGDGTRLSIL.